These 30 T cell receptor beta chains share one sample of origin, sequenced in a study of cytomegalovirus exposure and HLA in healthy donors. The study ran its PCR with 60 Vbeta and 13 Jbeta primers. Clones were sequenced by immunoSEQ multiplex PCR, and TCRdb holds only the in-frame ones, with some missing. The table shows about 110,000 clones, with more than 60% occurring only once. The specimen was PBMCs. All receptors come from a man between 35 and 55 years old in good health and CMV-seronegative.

Here the CDR3 reads CSPSYSHNEQFF. DNA of the CDR3: TGCAGCCCCTCTTACAGCCACAATGAGCAGTTCTTC. The chain has TRBV29-1 and TRBJ2-1, with unresolved D. V was cut by 8 bases and J by 5 bases, with 13 bases left in between. In germline, CDR1 is SQVTM, CDR2 ANQGSEA. The CDR3 extends over 12 amino acids.

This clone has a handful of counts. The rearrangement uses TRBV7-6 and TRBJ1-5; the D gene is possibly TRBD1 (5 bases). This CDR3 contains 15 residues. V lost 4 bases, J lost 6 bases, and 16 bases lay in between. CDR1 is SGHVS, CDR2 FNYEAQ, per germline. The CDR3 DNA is TGTGCCAGCAGCTCGAGGCAGGGTAGGGGTCAGCCCCAGCATTTT. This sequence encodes CASSSRQGRGQPQHF.

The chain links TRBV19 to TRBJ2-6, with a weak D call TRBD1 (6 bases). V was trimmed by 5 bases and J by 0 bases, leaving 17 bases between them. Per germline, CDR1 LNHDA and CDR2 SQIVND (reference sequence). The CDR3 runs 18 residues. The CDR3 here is CASSLLQGASSGANVLTF. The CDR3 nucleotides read TGTGCCAGTAGTCTTCTACAGGGAGCAAGCTCTGGGGCCAACGTCCTGACTTTC.

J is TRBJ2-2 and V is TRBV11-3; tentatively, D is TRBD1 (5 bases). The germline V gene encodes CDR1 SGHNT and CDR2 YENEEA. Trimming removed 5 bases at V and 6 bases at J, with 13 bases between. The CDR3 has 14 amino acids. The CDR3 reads CASSTRSGSGELFF. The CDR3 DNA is TGTGCCAGCAGCACCCGCTCAGGGTCCGGGGAGCTGTTTTTT.

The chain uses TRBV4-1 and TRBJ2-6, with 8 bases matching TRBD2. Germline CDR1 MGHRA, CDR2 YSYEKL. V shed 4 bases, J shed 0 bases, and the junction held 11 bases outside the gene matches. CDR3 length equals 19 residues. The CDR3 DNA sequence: TGCGCCAGCAGCCCCTTAAACCAGCGGGGGACCTCTGGGGCCAACGTCCTGACTTTC. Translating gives CASSPLNQRGTSGANVLTF.

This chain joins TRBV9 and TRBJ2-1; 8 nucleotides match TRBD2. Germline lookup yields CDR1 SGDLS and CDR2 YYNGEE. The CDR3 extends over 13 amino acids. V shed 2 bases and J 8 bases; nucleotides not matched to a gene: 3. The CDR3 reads CASSVGLADEQFF. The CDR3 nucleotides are TGTGCCAGCAGCGTTGGACTAGCCGATGAGCAGTTCTTC.

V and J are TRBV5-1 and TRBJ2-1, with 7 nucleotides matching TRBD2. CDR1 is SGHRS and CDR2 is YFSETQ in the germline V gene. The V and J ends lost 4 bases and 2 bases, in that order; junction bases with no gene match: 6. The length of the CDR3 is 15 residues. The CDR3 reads CASSISGSPYNEQFF. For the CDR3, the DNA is TGCGCCAGCAGCATTAGCGGGTCACCCTACAATGAGCAGTTCTTC.

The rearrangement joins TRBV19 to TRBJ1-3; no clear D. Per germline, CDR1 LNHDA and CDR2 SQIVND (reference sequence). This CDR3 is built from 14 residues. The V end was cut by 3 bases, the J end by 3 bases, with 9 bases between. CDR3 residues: CASSMSPRGNTIYF. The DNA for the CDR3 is TGTGCCAGTAGTATGAGTCCACGTGGAAACACCATATATTTT.

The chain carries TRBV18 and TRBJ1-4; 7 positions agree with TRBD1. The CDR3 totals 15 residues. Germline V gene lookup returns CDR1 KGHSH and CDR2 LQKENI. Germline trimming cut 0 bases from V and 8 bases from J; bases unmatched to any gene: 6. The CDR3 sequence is CASSPPGGESEKLFF. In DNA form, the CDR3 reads TGTGCCAGCTCACCACCAGGGGGCGAGTCGGAAAAACTGTTTTTT.

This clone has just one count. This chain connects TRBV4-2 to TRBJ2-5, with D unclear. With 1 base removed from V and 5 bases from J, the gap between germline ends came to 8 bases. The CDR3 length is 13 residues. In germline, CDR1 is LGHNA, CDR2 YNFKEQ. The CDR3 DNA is TGTGCCAGCAGCCAAGCGGTGGTTGAGACCCAGTACTTC. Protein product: CASSQAVVETQYF.

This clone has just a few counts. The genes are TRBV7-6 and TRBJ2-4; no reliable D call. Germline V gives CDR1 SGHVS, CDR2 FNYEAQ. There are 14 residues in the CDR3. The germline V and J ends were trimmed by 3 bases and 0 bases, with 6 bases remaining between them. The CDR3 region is CASSFAIAKNIQYF. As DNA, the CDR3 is TGTGCCAGCAGCTTCGCTATAGCCAAAAACATTCAGTACTTC.

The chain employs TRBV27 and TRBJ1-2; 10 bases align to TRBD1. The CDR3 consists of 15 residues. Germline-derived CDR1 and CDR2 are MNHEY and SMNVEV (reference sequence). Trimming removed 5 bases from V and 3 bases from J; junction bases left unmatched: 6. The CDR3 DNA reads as TGTGCCAGCAGTCCCATCGGGACAGGGGACTATGGCTACACCTTC. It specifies CASSPIGTGDYGYTF.

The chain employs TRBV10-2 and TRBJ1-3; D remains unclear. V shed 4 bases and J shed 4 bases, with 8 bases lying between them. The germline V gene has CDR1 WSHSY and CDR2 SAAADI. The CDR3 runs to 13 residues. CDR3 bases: TGCGCCAGCAGTGTTCACTTGGGAAACACCATATATTTT. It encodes CASSVHLGNTIYF.

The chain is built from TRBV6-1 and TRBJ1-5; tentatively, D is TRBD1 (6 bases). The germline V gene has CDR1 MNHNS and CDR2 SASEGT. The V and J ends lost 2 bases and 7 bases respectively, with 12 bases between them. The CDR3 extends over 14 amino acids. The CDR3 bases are TGTGCCAGCAGTGAAAGGGGGGGAGGCCAGCCCCAGCATTTT. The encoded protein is CASSERGGGQPQHF.

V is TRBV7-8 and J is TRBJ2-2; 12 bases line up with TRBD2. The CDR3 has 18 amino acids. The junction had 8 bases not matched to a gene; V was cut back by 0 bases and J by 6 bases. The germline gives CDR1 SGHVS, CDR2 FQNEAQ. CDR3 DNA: TGTGCCAGCAGCTTAGCATCTGGACTAGCGGGGAGGGCCGGGGAGCTGTTTTTT. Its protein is CASSLASGLAGRAGELFF.

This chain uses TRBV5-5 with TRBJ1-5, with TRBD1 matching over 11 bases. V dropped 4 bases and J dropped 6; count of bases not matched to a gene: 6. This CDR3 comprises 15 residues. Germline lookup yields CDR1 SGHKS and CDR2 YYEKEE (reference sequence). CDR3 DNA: TGTGCCAGCAGCCGGGACAGGGGGGTTGGTCAGCCCCAGCATTTT. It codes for CASSRDRGVGQPQHF.

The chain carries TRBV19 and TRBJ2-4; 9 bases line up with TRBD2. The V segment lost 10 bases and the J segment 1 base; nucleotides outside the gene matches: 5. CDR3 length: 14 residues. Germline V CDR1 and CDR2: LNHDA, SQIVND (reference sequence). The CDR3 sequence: CATRGLAAKNIQYF. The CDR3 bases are TGTGCCACCCGCGGACTAGCGGCCAAAAACATTCAGTACTTC.

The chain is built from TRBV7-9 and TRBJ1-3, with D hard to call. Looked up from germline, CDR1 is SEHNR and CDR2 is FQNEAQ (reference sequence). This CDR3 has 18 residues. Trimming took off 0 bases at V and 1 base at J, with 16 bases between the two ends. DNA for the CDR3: TGTGCCAGCAGCTTAGCCGGGGAGGGAGTTCGATCTGGAAACACCATATATTTT. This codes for CASSLAGEGVRSGNTIYF. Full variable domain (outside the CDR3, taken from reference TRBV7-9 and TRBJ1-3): DTGVSQNPRHKITKRGQNVTFRCDPISEHNRLYWYRQTLGQGPEFLTYFQNEAQLEKSRLLSDRFSAERPKGSFSTLEIQRTEQGDSAMYLCASSLAGEGVRSGNTIYFGEGSWLTVV.

In DNA form, the CDR3 reads TGCGCCAGCAGCCAAGAGAGTCCCACCGGGGAGCTGTTTTTT. Translating it yields CASSQESPTGELFF. The chain employs TRBV4-1 and TRBJ2-2; no firm D call. The germline V and J ends were trimmed by 0 bases and 4 bases, with 6 bases remaining between them. Germline CDR1 is MGHRA and CDR2 is YSYEKL. This CDR3 is 14 amino acids long.

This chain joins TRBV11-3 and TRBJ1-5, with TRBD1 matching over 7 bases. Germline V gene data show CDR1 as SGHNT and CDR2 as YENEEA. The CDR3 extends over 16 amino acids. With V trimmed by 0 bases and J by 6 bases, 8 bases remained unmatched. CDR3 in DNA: TGTGCCAGCAGCTTAGATAAAGGGGGCGCGGGTCAGCCCCAGCATTTT. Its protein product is CASSLDKGGAGQPQHF.

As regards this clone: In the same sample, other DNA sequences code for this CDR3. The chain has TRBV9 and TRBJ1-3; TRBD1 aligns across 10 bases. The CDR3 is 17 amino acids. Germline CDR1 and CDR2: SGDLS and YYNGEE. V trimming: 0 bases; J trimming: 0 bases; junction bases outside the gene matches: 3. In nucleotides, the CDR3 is TGTGCCAGCAGCGTAGGGACAGGGGGGAACTCTGGAAACACCATATATTTT. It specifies CASSVGTGGNSGNTIYF.

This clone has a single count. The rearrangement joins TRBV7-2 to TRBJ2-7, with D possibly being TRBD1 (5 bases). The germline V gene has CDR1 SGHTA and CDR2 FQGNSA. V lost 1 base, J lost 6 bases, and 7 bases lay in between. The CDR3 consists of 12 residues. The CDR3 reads CASSLEGVEQYF. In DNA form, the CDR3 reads TGTGCCAGCAGCTTAGAAGGGGTCGAGCAGTACTTC.

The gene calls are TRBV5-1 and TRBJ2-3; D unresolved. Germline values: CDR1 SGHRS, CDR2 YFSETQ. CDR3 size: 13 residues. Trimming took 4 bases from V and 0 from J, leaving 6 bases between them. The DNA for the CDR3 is TGCGCCAGCAGCGTCCCTAGCACAGATACGCAGTATTTT. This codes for CASSVPSTDTQYF.

The CDR3 nucleotides read TGTGCCAGCAGCAGGCCCAAGGGACAGGGGATCACCGGGGAGCTGTTTTTT. This encodes CASSRPKGQGITGELFF. The V and J genes are TRBV5-8 and TRBJ2-2; 10 bases are shared with TRBD1. This CDR3 has 17 amino acids. In germline, CDR1 is SGHTS, CDR2 YDEGEE. The ends lost 4 bases at V and 4 bases at J; junction bases unmatched: 10.

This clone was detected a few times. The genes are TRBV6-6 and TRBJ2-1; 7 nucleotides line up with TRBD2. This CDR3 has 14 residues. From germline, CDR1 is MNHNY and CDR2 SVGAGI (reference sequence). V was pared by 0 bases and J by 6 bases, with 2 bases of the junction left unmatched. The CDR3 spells CASSYSTSANEQFF. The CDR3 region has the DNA TGTGCCAGCAGTTACTCAACTAGCGCCAATGAGCAGTTCTTC.

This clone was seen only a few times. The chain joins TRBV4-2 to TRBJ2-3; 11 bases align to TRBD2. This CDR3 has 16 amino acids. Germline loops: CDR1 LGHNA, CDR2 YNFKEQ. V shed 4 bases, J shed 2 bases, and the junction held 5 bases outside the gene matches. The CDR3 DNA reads TGTGCCAGCAGCCCTCTAGCGGGGGGCCTCACAGATACGCAGTATTTT. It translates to CASSPLAGGLTDTQYF.

DNA for the CDR3: TGTGCCAGCAGCTTAGCTCACGGTTGGAATCAGCCCCAGCATTTT. It is translated as CASSLAHGWNQPQHF. V gene TRBV7-8 combines with J gene TRBJ1-5; unclear D gene. Deletions cut 0 bases from V and 4 bases from J, with 10 bases between. This CDR3 contains 15 residues. CDR1 SGHVS and CDR2 FQNEAQ come from the germline V gene.

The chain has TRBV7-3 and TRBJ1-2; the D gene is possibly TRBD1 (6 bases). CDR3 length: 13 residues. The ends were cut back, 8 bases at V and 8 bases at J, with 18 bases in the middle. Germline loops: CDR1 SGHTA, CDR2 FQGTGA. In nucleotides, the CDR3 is TGTGCCAGCGCTCCGGGACACGCCAGGGGCTACACCTTC. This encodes CASAPGHARGYTF.

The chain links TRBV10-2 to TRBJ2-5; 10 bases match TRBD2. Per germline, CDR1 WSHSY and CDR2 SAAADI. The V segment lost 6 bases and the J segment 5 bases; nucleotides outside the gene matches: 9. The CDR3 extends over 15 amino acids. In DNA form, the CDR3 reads TGCGCCAGCAGAAAAACCGGGACTAGCGTGGAGACCCAGTACTTC. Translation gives CASRKTGTSVETQYF.

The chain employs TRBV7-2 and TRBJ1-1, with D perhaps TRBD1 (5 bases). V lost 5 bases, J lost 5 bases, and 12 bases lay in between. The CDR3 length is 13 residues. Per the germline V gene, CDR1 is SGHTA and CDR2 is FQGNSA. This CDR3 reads CASSKEGVTEAFF. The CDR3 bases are TGTGCCAGCAGCAAAGAAGGGGTGACTGAAGCTTTCTTT.